One T cell receptor beta chain is described in this entry. The sample belongs to a study of early T cells in non-severe SARS-CoV-2 infection. V lost 7 bases to trimming and J lost 11 bases; unmatched junction nucleotides: 14. The germline CDR1 and CDR2 sequences are SNHLY and FYNNEI. The CDR3 contains 16 residues. Unique molecular identifiers (one per individual cDNA molecule) were attached. MiXCR, applied by TCRdb to the 5' RACE reads, yields one record per CDR3 protein. Among about 88,000 distinct CDR3 sequences listed, 14% to 15% were seen once. The sample was whole blood. The chain has TRBV2 and TRBJ1-4; 12 bases align to TRBD1. The receptor was isolated from an adult who was a healthcare worker with PCR-confirmed SARS-CoV-2 infection or an uninfected control (not recorded which). The CDR3, as DNA: TGTGCCAGCACGGATGCCGGGACAGGGGGCGCATGGAAACTGTTTTTT. The encoded protein is CASTDAGTGGAWKLFF.